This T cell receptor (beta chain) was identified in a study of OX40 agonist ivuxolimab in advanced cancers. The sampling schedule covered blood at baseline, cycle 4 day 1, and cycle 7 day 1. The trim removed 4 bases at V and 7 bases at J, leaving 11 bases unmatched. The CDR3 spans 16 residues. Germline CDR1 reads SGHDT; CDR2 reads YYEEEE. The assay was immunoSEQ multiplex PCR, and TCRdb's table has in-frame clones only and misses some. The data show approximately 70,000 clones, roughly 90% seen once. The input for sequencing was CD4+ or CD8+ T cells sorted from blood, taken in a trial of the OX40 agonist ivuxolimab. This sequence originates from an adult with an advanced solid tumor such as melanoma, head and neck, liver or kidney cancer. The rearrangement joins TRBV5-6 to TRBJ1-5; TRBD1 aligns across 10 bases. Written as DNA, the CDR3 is TGTGCCAGCAGCGCCGGACAGGGGGGGACAGGGCAGCCCCAGCATTTT. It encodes CASSAGQGGTGQPQHF.